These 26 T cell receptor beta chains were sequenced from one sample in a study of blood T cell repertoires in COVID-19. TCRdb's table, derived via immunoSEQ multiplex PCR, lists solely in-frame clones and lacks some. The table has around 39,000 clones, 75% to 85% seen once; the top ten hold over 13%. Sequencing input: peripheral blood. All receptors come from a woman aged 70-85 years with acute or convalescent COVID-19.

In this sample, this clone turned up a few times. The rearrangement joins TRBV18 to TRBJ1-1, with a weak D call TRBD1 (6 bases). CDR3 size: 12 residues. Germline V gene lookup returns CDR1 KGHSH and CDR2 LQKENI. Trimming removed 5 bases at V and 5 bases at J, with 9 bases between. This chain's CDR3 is CASSEQGTEAFF. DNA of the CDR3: TGTGCCAGCTCAGAACAGGGTACTGAAGCTTTCTTT.

The CDR3 spells CAISESTSGGGNEQFF. The CDR3 DNA is TGTGCCATCAGTGAATCCACTAGCGGGGGTGGCAATGAGCAGTTCTTC. V gene TRBV10-3 combines with J gene TRBJ2-1; TRBD2 aligns across 11 bases. Trimming took 3 bases from V and 6 from J; bases not matched to a gene: 7. Germline CDR1 reads ENHRY; CDR2 reads SYGVKD. The CDR3 spans 16 residues.

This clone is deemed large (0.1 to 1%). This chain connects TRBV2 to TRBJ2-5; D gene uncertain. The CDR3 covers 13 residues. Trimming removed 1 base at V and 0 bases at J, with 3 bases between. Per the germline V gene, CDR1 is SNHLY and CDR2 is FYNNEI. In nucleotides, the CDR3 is TGTGCCAGCAGTGAAGACTACCAAGAGACCCAGTACTTC. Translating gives CASSEDYQETQYF.

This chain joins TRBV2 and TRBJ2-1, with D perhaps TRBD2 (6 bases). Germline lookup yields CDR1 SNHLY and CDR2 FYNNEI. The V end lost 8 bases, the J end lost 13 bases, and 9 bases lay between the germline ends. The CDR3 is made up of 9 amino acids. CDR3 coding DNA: TGTGCCAGCGGAGGGATACAGTTCTTC. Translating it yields CASGGIQFF.

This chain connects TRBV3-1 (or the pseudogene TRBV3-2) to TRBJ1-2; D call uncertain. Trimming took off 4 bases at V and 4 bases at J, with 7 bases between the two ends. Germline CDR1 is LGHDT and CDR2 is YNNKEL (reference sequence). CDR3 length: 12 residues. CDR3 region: CASSRLPYGYTF. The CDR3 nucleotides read TGTGCCAGCAGCCGCCTACCCTATGGCTACACCTTC.

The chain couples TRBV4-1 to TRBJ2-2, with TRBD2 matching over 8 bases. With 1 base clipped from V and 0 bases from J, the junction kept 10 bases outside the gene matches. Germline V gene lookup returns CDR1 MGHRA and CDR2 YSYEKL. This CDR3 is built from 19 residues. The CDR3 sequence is CASSQVFRELAANTGELFF. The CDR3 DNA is TGCGCCAGCAGCCAAGTCTTCAGGGAACTAGCGGCGAACACCGGGGAGCTGTTTTTT.

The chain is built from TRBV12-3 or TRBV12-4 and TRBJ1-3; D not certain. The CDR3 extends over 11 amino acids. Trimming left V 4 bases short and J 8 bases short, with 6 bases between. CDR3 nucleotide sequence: TGTGCCAGCAGTTCGCGGGACACCATATATTTT. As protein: CASSSRDTIYF.

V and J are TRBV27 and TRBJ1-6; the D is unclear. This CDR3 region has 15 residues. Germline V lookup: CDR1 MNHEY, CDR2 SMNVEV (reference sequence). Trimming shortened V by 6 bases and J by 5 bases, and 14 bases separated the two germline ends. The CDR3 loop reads CASRGFLGDNSPLHF. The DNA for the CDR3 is TGTGCCAGCAGGGGCTTTCTTGGCGATAATTCACCCCTCCACTTT.

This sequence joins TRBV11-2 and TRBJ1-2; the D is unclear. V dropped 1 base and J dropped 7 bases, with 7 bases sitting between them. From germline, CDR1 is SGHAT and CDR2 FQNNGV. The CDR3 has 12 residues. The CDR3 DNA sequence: TGTGCCAGCAGCTTAGGTGAGGGTGGCTACACCTTC. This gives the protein CASSLGEGGYTF.

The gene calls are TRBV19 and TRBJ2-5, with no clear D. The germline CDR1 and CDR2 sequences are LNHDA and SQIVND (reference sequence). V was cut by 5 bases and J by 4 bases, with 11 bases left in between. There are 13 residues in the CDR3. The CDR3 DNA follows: TGTGCCAGTAGTCAGAGGTATCGAGAGACCCAGTACTTC. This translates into CASSQRYRETQYF. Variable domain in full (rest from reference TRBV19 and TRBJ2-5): DGGITQSPKYLFRKEGQNVTLSCEQNLNHDAMYWYRQDPGQGLRLIYYSQIVNDFQKGDIAEGYSVSREKKESFPLTVTSAQKNPTAFYLCASSQRYRETQYFGPGTRLLVL.

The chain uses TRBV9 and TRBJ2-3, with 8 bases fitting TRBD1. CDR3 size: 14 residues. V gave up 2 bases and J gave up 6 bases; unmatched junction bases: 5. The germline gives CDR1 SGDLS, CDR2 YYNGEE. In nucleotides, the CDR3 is TGTGCCAGCAGCGTTGCACAGGGGGTGGATACGCAGTATTTT. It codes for CASSVAQGVDTQYF.

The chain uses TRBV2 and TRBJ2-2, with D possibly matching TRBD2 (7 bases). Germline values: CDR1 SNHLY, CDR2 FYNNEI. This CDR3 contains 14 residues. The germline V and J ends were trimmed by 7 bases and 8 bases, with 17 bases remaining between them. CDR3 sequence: CASIGRGPRGELFF. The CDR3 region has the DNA TGTGCCAGCATCGGGCGGGGGCCCCGGGGGGAGCTGTTTTTT.

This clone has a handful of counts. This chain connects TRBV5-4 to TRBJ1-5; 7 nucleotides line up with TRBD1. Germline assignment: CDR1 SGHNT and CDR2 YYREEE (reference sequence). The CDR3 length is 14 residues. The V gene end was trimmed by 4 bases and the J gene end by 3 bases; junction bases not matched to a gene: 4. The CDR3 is CASSRQGSNQPQHF. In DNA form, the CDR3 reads TGTGCCAGCAGCCGACAGGGTTCCAATCAGCCCCAGCATTTT.

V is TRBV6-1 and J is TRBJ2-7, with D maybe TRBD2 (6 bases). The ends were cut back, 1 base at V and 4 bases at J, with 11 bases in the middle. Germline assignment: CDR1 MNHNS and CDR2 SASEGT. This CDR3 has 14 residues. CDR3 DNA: TGTGCCAGCAGTGAAGGTCGGGGAGGTTACGAGCAGTACTTC. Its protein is CASSEGRGGYEQYF.

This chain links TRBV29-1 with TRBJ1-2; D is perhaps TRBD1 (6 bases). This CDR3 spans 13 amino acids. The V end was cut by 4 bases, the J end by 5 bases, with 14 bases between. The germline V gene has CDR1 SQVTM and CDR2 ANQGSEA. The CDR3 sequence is CSVVGGLGYGYTF. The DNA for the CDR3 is TGCAGCGTTGTGGGGGGGCTGGGGTATGGCTACACCTTC.

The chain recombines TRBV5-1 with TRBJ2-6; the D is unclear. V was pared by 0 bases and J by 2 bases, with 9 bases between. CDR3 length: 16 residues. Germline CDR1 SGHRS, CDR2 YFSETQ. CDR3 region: CASSLEQAPGANVLTF. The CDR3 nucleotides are TGCGCCAGCAGCTTGGAGCAGGCTCCTGGGGCCAACGTCCTGACTTTC.

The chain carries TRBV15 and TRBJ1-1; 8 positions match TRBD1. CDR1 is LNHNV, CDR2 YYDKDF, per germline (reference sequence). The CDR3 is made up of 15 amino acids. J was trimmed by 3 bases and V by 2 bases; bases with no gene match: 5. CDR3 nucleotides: TGTGCCACCAGCAGACCTGACAGGGGTGACACTGAAGCTTTCTTT. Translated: CATSRPDRGDTEAFF.

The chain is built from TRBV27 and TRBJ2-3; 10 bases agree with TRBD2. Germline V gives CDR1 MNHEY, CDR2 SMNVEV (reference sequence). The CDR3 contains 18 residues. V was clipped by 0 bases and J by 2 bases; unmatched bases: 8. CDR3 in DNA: TGTGCCAGCAGTTTATCGGCTAGCGGGGGCCCCCCCACAGATACGCAGTATTTT. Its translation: CASSLSASGGPPTDTQYF.

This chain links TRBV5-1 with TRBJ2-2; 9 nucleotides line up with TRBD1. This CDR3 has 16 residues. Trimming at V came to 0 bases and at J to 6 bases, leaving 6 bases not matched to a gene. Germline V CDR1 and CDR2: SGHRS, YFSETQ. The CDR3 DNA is TGCGCCAGCAGCTTGGCGGGACAGGGAGGATCCGGGGAGCTGTTTTTT. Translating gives CASSLAGQGGSGELFF.

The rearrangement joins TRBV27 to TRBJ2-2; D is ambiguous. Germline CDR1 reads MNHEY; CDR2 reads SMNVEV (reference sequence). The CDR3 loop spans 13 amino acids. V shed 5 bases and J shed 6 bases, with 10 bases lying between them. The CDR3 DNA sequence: TGTGCCAGCAGTCCCCTAACGGCCGGGGAGCTGTTTTTT. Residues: CASSPLTAGELFF.

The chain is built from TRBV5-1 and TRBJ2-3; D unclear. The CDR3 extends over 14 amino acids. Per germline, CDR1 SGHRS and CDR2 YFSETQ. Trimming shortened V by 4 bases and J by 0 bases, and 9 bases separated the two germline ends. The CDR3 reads CASSPRLSTDTQYF. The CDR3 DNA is TGCGCCAGCAGCCCGCGGCTTAGCACAGATACGCAGTATTTT.

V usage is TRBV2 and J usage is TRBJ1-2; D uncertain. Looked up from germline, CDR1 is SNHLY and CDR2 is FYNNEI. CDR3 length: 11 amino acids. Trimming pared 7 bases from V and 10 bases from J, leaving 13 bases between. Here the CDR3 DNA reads TGTGCCAGCATTTCGACACCGGTCTACACCTTC. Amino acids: CASISTPVYTF.

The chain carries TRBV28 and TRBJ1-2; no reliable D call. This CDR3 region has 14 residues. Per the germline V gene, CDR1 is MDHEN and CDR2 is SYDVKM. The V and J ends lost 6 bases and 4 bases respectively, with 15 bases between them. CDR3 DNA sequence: TGTGCCAGCAGCCCCCGCCAGGCCCGCTATGGCTACACCTTC. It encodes CASSPRQARYGYTF.

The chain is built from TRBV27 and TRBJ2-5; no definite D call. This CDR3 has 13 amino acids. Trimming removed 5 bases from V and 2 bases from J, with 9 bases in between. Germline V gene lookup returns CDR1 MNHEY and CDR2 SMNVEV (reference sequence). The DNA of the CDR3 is TGTGCCAGCAGTCGGCGCAGGCAAGAGACCCAGTACTTC. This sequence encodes CASSRRRQETQYF.

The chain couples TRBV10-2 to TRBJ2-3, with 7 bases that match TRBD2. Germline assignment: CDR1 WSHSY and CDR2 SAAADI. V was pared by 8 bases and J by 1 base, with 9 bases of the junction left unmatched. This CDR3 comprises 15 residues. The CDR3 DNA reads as TGCGCCAGCTCAAACTCGGGACTACGCACAGATACGCAGTATTTT. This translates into CASSNSGLRTDTQYF.

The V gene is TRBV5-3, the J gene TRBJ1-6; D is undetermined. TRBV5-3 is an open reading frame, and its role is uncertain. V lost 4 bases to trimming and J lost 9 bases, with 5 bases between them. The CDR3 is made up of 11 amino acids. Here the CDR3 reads CARSPVSPLHF. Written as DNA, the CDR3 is TGTGCCAGAAGCCCAGTTTCACCCCTCCACTTT.